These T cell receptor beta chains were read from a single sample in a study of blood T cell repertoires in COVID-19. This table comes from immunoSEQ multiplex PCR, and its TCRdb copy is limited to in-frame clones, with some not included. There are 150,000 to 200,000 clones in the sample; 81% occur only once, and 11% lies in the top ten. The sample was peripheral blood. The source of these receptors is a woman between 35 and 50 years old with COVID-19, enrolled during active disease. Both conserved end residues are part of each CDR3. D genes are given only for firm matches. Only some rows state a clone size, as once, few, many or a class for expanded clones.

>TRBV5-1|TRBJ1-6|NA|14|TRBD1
TGCGCCAGCAGACAGGGGGCTGACGATTCACCCCTCCACTTT
CASRQGADDSPLHF
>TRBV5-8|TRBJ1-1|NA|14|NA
TGTGCCAGCAGCTTAGGCAGGGGCGCGGCTGAAGCTTTCTTT
CASSLGRGAAEAFF
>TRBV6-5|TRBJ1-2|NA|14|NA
TGTGCCAGCACCGAAAGCCAGGGGCTGGGTGGCTACACCTTC
CASTESQGLGGYTF
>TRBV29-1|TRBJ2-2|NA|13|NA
TGCAGCGTTGAGGGCAGGCTTACCGGGGAGCTGTTTTTT
CSVEGRLTGELFF
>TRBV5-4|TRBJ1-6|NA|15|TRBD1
TGTGCCAGCACCTCAGAGGGGACAGGGAATTCACCCCTCCACTTT
CASTSEGTGNSPLHF
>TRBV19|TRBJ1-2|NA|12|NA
TGTGCCAGTAGTAGAGTTGATGGTGGCTACACCTTC
CASSRVDGGYTF
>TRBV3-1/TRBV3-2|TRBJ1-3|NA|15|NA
TGTGCCAGCAGCCGAACCAGGGGTCGCGGAAACACCATATATTTT
CASSRTRGRGNTIYF
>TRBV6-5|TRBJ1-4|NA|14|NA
TGTGCCAGCACCTTGATAGCAACTAATGAAAAACTGTTTTTT
CASTLIATNEKLFF
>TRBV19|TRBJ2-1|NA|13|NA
TGTGCCAGTAGTATAGACGGGTACAATGAGCAGTTCTTC
CASSIDGYNEQFF
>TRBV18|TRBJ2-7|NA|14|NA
TGTGCCAGCTCACGAGCTGGGGCCAGATACGAGCAGTACTTC
CASSRAGARYEQYF
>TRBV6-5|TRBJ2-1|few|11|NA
TGTGCCAGCAGAAGCGGCAATGAGCAGTTCTTC
CASRSGNEQFF
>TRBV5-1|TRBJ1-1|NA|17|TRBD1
TGCGCCAGCAGCTTAACCGGGACAGGGGCCACTAACACTGAAGCTTTCTTT
CASSLTGTGATNTEAFF
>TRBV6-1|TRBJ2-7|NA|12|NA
TGTGCCAGCAGTGACCCCCACTACGAGCAGTACTTC
CASSDPHYEQYF
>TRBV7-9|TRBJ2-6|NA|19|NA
TGTGCCAGCAGCACCGCGATGGGGGGAGGAATGAGCGGGGCCAACGTCCTGACTTTC
CASSTAMGGGMSGANVLTF
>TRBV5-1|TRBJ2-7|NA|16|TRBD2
TGCGCCAGCAGCCCCAACAGTGGGCTAGCGGCTGCCGAGCAGTACTTC
CASSPNSGLAAAEQYF
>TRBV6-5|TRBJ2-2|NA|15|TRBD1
TGTGCCAGCAGAGCTACAGGGGGCGCAGGCGGGGAGCTGTTTTTT
CASRATGGAGGELFF
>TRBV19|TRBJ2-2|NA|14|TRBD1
TGTGCCGGACGACAGGGGGGGAACACCGGGGAGCTGTTTTTT
CAGRQGGNTGELFF
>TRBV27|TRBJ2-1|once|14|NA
TGTGCCAGCAGCTGGCGGGCTCCGGTGGATGAGCAGTTCTTC
CASSWRAPVDEQFF
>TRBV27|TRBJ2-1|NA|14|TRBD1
TGTGCCAGCAGACGAACCGGGACAGGCAATGAGCAGTTCTTC
CASRRTGTGNEQFF
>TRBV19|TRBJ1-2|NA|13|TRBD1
TGTGCCAGTAGTATAGTAGGGGGCGGTGGCTACACCTTC
CASSIVGGGGYTF
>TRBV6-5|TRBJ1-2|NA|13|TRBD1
TGTGCCAGCAGTTACTCCGGGACAGGGTATCACACCTTC
CASSYSGTGYHTF
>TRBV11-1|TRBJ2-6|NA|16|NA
TGTGCCAGCAGCTTAAGCGGCTTCTCTGGGGCCAACGTCCTGACTTTC
CASSLSGFSGANVLTF
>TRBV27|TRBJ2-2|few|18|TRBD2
TGTGCCAGCAGTTTTCGGACCCCTAGCGGGAGGCCGAACGGGGAGCTGTTTTTT
CASSFRTPSGRPNGELFF
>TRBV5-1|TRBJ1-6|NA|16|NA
TGCGCCAGCAGCGCCGATACGGGGTCAGGAGGTTCACCCCTCCACTTT
CASSADTGSGGSPLHF
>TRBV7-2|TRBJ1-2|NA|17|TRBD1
TGTGCCAGCAGCGACGGACCCGACAGGGTCGACTCCTATGGCTACACCTTC
CASSDGPDRVDSYGYTF
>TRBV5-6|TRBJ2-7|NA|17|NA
TGTGCCAGCAGCTTGGCCTTCCGGAGGACAGTACGGTACGAGCAGTACTTC
CASSLAFRRTVRYEQYF
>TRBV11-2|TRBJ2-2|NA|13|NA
TGTGCCAGCAGCGAGGGGGACACCGGGGAGCTGTTTTTT
CASSEGDTGELFF
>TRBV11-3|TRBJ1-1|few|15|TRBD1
TGTGCCAGCCTGCTTGTGCAGGGGGTAGGGACTGAAGCTTTCTTT
CASLLVQGVGTEAFF
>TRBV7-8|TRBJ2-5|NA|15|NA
TGTGCCAGCAGCTTAGAGAGGGTGGCACAAGAGACCCAGTACTTC
CASSLERVAQETQYF
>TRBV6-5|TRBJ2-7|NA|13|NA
TGTGCCAGCAGTCTGCTAAGCGCCTACGAGCAGTACTTC
CASSLLSAYEQYF
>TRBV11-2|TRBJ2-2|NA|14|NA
TGTGCCAGCAGCGCGGGACTGAACACCGGGGAGCTGTTTTTT
CASSAGLNTGELFF
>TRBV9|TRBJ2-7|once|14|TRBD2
TGTGCCAGCAGCACGACCGGGACTAGTCCCGCGCCAAACTTC
CASSTTGTSPAPNF
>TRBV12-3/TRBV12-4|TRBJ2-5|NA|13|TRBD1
TGTGCCAGCAGGCCCGGGACAGAAGAGACCCAGTACTTC
CASRPGTEETQYF
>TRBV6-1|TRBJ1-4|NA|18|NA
TGTGCCAGCAGTGAAGCTTGGGGCAGGCGAACAACTAATGAAAAACTGTTTTTT
CASSEAWGRRTTNEKLFF
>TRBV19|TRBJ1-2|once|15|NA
TGTGCCAGTAGTAGCACCCACAGGTTTAACTATGGCTACACCTTC
CASSSTHRFNYGYTF
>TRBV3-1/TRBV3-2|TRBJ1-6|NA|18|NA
TGTGCCAGCAGCCAAGAGATGGGGGGGGTAAAATATAATTCACCCCTCCACTTT
CASSQEMGGVKYNSPLHF
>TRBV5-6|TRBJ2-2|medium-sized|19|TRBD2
TGTGCCAGCAGCTCGCTCGGGACTAGACTAGGAACCCCACCCGGGGAGCTGTTTTTT
CASSSLGTRLGTPPGELFF
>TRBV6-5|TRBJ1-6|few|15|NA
TGTGCCAGCCGCCTACCGGGGAGACCCAATTCACCCCTCCACTTT
CASRLPGRPNSPLHF
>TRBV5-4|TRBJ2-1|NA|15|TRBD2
TGTGCCAGCAGCTTGCTAGCGGGGGGGTACAATGAGCAGTTCTTC
CASSLLAGGYNEQFF
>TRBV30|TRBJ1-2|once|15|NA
TGTGCCTGGAGTCCAGAAACCGGAGCTTTCTATGGCTACACCTTC
CAWSPETGAFYGYTF
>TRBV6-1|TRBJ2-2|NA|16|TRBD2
TGTGCCAGCAGTGATGGGTGGACTAGTCGGACCGGGGAGCTGTTTTTT
CASSDGWTSRTGELFF
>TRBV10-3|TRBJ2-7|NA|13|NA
TGTGCCATCAGAAGGGACTCCACTTACGAGCAGTACTTC
CAIRRDSTYEQYF
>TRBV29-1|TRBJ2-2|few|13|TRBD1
TGCAGCGTCGACACTCGACAGGGTGGGGAGCTGTTTTTT
CSVDTRQGGELFF
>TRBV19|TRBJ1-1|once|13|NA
TGTGCCAGTAGACCAGGGGCCCTCACTGAAGCTTTCTTT
CASRPGALTEAFF
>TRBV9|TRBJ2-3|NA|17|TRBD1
TGTGCCAGCAGCGTAGACCCAGGGGGCTTGGTATTGGATACGCAGTATTTT
CASSVDPGGLVLDTQYF
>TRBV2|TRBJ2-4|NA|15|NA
TGTGCCAGCAGTGATGATTCGGGGGCCAAAAACATTCAGTACTTC
CASSDDSGAKNIQYF
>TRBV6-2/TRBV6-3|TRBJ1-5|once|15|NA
TGTGCCAGCAGTTACCCCGGGACAAGCAATCAGCCCCAGCATTTT
CASSYPGTSNQPQHF
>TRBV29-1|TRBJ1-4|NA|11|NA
TGCAGCGTCTACCTTAATGAAAAACTGTTTTTT
CSVYLNEKLFF
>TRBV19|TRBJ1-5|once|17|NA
TGTGCCAGTAGTCCCAGAATAGTGACAATGCGTAATCAGCCCCAGCATTTT
CASSPRIVTMRNQPQHF
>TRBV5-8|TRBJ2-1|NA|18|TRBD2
TGTGCCAGCAGCCGATTCATGGGAGGGAAGGTGAACTACAATGAGCAGTTCTTC
CASSRFMGGKVNYNEQFF
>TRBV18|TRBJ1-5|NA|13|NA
TGTGCCAGCTCACCAAGCCGCAATCAGCCCCAGCATTTT
CASSPSRNQPQHF
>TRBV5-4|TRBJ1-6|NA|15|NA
TGTGCCAGCACCGTTGATGTTGGCTTTAATTCACCCCTCCACTTT
CASTVDVGFNSPLHF
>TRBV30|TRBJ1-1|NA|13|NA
TGTGCCTGGAGTAAACAGACGAACACTGAAGCTTTCTTT
CAWSKQTNTEAFF
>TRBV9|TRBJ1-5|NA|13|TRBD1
TGTGCCAGCAGCGAGGGGACAGGGAAGCCCCAGCATTTT
CASSEGTGKPQHF
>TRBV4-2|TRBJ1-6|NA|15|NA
TGTGCCAGCAGCCAAGCGGGTCAGGGAAACTCACCCCTCCACTTT
CASSQAGQGNSPLHF
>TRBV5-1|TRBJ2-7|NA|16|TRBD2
TGCGCCAGCAGCTTAGAGGAGCGGGAAATTTCCTACGAGCAGTACTTC
CASSLEEREISYEQYF
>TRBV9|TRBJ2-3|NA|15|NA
TGTGCCAGCAGCGTAGAAGGTCTAGCTTCAGATACGCAGTATTTT
CASSVEGLASDTQYF
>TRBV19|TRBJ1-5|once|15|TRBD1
TGTGCCAGTAGTCTTGTGACAGGGGGCCCTCAGCCCCAGCATTTT
CASSLVTGGPQPQHF
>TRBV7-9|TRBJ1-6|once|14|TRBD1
TGTGCCAGCAGCACTACGACAGGGTTTTCACCCCTCCACTTT
CASSTTTGFSPLHF
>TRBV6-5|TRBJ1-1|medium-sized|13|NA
TGTGCCAGCAGGGGGGCCGTGAACACTGAAGCTTTCTTT
CASRGAVNTEAFF